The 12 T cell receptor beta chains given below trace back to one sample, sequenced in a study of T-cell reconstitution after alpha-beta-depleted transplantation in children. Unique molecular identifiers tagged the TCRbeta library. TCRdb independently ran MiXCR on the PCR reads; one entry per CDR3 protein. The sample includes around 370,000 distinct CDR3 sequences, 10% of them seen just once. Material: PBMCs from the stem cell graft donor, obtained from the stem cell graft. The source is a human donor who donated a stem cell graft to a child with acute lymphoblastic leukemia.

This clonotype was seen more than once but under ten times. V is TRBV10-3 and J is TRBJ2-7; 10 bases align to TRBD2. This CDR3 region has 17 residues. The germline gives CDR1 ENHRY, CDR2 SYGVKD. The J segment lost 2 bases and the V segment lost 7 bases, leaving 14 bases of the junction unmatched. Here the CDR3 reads CAIMDWASGSFAYEQYF. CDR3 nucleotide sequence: TGTGCCATCATGGATTGGGCTAGCGGGAGTTTCGCCTACGAGCAGTACTTC.

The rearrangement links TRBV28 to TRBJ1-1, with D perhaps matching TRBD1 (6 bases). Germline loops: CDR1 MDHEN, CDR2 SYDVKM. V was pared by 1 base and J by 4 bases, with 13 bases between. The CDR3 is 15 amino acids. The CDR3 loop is CASSLSRGGATEAFF. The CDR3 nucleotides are TGTGCCAGCAGTTTATCACGAGGGGGTGCCACTGAAGCTTTCTTT.

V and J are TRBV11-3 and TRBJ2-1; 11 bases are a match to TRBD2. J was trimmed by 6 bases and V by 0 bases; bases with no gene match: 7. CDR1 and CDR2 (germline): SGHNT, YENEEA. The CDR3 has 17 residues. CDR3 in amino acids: CASSLDLAGGFSNEQFF. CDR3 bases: TGTGCCAGCAGCTTAGATTTAGCGGGAGGGTTCAGCAATGAGCAGTTCTTC.

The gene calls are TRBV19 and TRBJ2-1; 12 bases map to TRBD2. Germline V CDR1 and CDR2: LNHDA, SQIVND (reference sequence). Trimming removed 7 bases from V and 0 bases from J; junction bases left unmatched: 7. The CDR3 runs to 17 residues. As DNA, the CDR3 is TGTGCCAGTAAGGCCGGACTAGCGGGGAACTCCTACAATGAGCAGTTCTTC. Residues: CASKAGLAGNSYNEQFF. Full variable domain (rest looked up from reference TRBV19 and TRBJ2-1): DGGITQSPKYLFRKEGQNVTLSCEQNLNHDAMYWYRQDPGQGLRLIYYSQIVNDFQKGDIAEGYSVSREKKESFPLTVTSAQKNPTAFYLCASKAGLAGNSYNEQFFGPGTRLTVL.

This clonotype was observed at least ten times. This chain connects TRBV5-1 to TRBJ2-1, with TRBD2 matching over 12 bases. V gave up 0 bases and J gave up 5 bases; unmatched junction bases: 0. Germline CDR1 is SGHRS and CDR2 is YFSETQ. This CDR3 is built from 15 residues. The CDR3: CASSLGTSGNNEQFF. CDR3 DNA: TGCGCCAGCAGCTTGGGGACTAGCGGGAACAATGAGCAGTTCTTC.

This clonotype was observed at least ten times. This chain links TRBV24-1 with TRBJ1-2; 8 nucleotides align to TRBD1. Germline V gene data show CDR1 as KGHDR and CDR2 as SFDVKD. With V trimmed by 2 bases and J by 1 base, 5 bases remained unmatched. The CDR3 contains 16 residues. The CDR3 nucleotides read TGTGCCACCAGTGATTCTCGGGACAGGTTTAACTATGGCTACACCTTC. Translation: CATSDSRDRFNYGYTF.

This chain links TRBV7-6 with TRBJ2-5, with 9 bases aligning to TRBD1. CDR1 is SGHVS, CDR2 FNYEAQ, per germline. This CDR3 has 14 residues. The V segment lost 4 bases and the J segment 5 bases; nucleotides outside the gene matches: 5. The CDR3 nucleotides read TGTGCCAGCAGCTCCGGGACAGGGTCGGAGACCCAGTACTTC. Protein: CASSSGTGSETQYF.

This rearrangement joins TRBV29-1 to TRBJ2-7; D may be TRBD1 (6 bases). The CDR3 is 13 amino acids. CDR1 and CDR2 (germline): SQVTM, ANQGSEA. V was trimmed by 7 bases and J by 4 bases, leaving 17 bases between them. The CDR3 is CSATGTEVYEQYF. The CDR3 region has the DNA TGCAGCGCTACAGGGACCGAAGTGTACGAGCAGTACTTC.

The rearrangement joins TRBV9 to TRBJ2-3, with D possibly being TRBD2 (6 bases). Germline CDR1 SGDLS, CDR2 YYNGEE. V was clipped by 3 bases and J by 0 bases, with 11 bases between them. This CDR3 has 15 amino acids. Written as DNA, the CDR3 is TGTGCCAGCAGCGAGAGCGGGTTTAGCACAGATACGCAGTATTTT. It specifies CASSESGFSTDTQYF.

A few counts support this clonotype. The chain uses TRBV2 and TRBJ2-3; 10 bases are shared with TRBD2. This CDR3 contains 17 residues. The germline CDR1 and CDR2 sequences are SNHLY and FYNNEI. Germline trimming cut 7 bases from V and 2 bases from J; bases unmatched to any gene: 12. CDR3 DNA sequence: TGTGCCAGCAAGCTAGCGGGAGATGTTTGGGTCACAGATACGCAGTATTTT. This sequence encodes CASKLAGDVWVTDTQYF.

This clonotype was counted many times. The CDR3 region is CASSLSSTNTGELFF. CDR3 DNA: TGTGCCAGCAGTTTAAGCAGTACGAACACCGGGGAGCTGTTTTTT. The chain links TRBV28 to TRBJ2-2; no firm D call. V lost 2 bases to trimming and J lost 0 bases, with 7 bases between them. Looked up from germline, CDR1 is MDHEN and CDR2 is SYDVKM. The CDR3 is 15 amino acids.

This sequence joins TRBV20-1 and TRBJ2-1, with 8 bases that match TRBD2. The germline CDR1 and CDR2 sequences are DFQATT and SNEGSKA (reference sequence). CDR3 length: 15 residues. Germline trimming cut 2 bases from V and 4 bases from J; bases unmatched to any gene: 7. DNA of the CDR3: TGCAGTGCTAGAAGAACTAGCGGAAGATACAATGAGCAGTTCTTC. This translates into CSARRTSGRYNEQFF.